Presented here are 11 T cell receptor beta chains from one specimen sequenced in a study of T cells after yellow fever vaccination. TCRdb re-called the 5' RACE reads through MiXCR, storing one row per CDR3 protein. The sample lists around 610,000 distinct CDR3 sequences, about 13% occurring once. Specimen: PBMCs, collected on the day of the yellow fever booster vaccination. These receptors were taken from a man younger than 45 who received the YFV17D yellow fever vaccine.

Only a few counts were recorded for this clonotype. The chain combines TRBV10-3 with TRBJ2-7; 9 nucleotides match TRBD2. V was pared by 3 bases and J by 4 bases, with 10 bases of the junction left unmatched. Germline CDR1 and CDR2: ENHRY and SYGVKD. The CDR3 is 16 amino acids. In nucleotides, the CDR3 is TGTGCCATCAGTGACGGAATTAGCGGGAGTCGGTACGAGCAGTACTTC. Translation gives CAISDGISGSRYEQYF.

This chain links TRBV3-1 with TRBJ2-1, with D possibly being TRBD2 (6 bases). Trimming left V 1 base short and J 6 bases short, with 10 bases between. Germline CDR1 and CDR2: LGHDT and YNNKEL (reference sequence). The CDR3 runs 14 residues. The CDR3 loop reads CASSQVSAGNEQFF. For the CDR3, the DNA is TGTGCCAGCAGCCAAGTATCAGCGGGCAATGAGCAGTTCTTC.

V and J are TRBV20-1 and TRBJ2-5; TRBD2 agrees at 7 bases. Per the germline V gene, CDR1 is DFQATT and CDR2 is SNEGSKA (reference sequence). The CDR3 is 15 residues long. V shed 0 bases and J 3 bases; nucleotides not matched to a gene: 7. CDR3 DNA: TGCAGTGCTAGAGATGGAGGGAGGGCCGAAGAGACCCAGTACTTC. Amino acid sequence: CSARDGGRAEETQYF.

The chain links TRBV10-3 to TRBJ2-7, with 7 bases that match TRBD1. The CDR3 covers 13 residues. V was pared by 8 bases and J by 2 bases, with 6 bases of the junction left unmatched. Germline CDR1 reads ENHRY; CDR2 reads SYGVKD. This CDR3 reads CAIDRVVPYEQYF. CDR3 DNA sequence: TGTGCCATCGACAGGGTGGTACCCTACGAGCAGTACTTC.

The chain carries TRBV16 and TRBJ2-1; 10 nucleotides line up with TRBD2. The CDR3 loop spans 15 amino acids. Per germline, CDR1 KGHSY and CDR2 FQNENV. V lost 4 bases and J lost 7; bases outside the gene matches: 7. The CDR3 DNA follows: TGTGCCAGCAGCCTCCCCCCTAGCGGGAGAAATGAGCAGTTCTTC. Translating it yields CASSLPPSGRNEQFF.

This chain links TRBV20-1 with TRBJ1-5; D possibly corresponds to TRBD1 (5 bases). The CDR3 is 15 amino acids. Germline values: CDR1 DFQATT, CDR2 SNEGSKA (reference sequence). Trimming took off 3 bases at V and 5 bases at J, with 17 bases between the two ends. The CDR3 spells CSASGPGGLYQPQHF. The CDR3 region has the DNA TGCAGTGCTAGTGGCCCTGGGGGTCTTTATCAGCCCCAGCATTTT.

This clonotype was observed a handful of times. V gene TRBV6-5 combines with J gene TRBJ2-5; D unclear. Germline values: CDR1 MNHEY, CDR2 SVGAGI. The V end lost 1 base, the J end lost 5 bases, and 11 bases lay between the germline ends. This CDR3 comprises 14 residues. Here the CDR3 DNA reads TGTGCCAGCAGTTACTTTTTGGCAGCCGAGACCCAGTACTTC. It yields the protein CASSYFLAAETQYF.

This clonotype was counted between two and nine times. The CDR3 reads CSASGAGRWYEQYF. CDR3 DNA: TGCAGTGCTAGCGGTGCGGGGAGGTGGTACGAGCAGTACTTC. V and J are TRBV20-1 and TRBJ2-7, with D perhaps matching TRBD2 (6 bases). Trimming removed 3 bases at V and 4 bases at J, with 16 bases between. CDR3 size: 14 residues. Germline CDR1 is DFQATT and CDR2 is SNEGSKA (reference sequence).

This chain connects TRBV7-2 to TRBJ1-5; D not certain. Trimming shortened V by 8 bases and J by 4 bases, and 9 bases separated the two germline ends. Germline V gene lookup returns CDR1 SGHTA and CDR2 FQGNSA. The CDR3 consists of 12 residues. The CDR3 DNA sequence: TGTGCCAGCGGACCGGGTAATCAGCCCCAGCATTTT. Protein sequence: CASGPGNQPQHF.

This clonotype has ten or more counts. The chain carries TRBV5-1 and TRBJ2-2; 11 bases agree with TRBD1. CDR3 size: 15 residues. Germline lookup yields CDR1 SGHRS and CDR2 YFSETQ. The V segment lost 3 bases and the J segment 4 bases; nucleotides outside the gene matches: 2. For the CDR3, the DNA is TGCGCCAGCAGCTCCGGGACAGGGGGCACCGGGGAGCTGTTTTTT. Its translation is CASSSGTGGTGELFF. The whole variable domain, remainder taken from reference TRBV5-1 and TRBJ2-2, is KAGVTQTPRYLIKTRGQQVTLSCSPISGHRSVSWYQQTPGQGLQFLFEYFSETQRNKGNFPGRFSGRQFSNSRSEMNVSTLELGDSALYLCASSSGTGGTGELFFGEGSRLTVL.

The chain couples TRBV7-9 to TRBJ1-5; TRBD1 agrees at 7 bases. Germline-derived CDR1 and CDR2 are SEHNR and FQNEAQ (reference sequence). The CDR3 has 14 residues. J gave up 6 bases and V 2 bases, and 4 bases lay outside the gene matches. CDR3 region: CASSLQGEGQPQHF. The CDR3 DNA follows: TGTGCCAGCAGCTTACAGGGGGAAGGTCAGCCCCAGCATTTT. The whole variable domain, filled in from reference TRBV7-9 and TRBJ1-5, reads DTGVSQNPRHKITKRGQNVTFRCDPISEHNRLYWYRQTLGQGPEFLTYFQNEAQLEKSRLLSDRFSAERPKGSFSTLEIQRTEQGDSAMYLCASSLQGEGQPQHFGDGTRLSIL.